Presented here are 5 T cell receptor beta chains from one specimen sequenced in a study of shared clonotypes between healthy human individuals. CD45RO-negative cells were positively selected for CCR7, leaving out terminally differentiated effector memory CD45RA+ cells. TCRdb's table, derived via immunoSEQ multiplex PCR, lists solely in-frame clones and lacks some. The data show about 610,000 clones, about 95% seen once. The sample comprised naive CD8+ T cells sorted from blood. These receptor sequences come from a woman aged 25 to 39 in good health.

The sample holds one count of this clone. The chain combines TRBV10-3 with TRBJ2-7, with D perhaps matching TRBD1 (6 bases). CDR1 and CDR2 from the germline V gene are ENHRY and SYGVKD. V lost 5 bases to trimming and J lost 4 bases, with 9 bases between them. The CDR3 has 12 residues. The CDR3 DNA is TGTGCCATCAGTCCGCAGGGGTACGAGCAGTACTTC. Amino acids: CAISPQGYEQYF.

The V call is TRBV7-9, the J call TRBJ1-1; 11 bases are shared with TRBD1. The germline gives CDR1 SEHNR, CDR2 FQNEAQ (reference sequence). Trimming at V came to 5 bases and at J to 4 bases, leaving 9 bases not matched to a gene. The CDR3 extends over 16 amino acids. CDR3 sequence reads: CASSDGQGARGTEAFF. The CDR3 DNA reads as TGTGCCAGCAGCGACGGACAGGGGGCAAGGGGCACTGAAGCTTTCTTT.

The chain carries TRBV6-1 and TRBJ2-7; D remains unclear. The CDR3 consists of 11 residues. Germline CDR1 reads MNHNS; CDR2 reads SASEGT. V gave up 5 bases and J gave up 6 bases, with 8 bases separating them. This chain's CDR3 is CASSYLFEQYF. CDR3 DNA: TGTGCCAGCAGTTATTTATTCGAGCAGTACTTC.

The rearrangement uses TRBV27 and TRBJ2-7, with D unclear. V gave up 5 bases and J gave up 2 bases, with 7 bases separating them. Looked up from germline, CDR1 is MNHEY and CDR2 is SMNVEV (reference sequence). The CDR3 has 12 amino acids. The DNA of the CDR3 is TGTGCCAGCAGTGGACCGGCCTACGAGCAGTACTTC. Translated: CASSGPAYEQYF.

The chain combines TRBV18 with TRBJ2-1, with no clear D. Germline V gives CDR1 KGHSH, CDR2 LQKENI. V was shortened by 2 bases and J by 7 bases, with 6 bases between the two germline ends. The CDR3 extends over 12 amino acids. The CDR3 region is CASSPVANEQFF. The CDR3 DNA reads TGTGCCAGCTCACCAGTTGCGAATGAGCAGTTCTTC. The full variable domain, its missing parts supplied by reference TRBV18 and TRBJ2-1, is NAGVMQNPRHLVRRRGQEARLRCSPMKGHSHVYWYRQLPEEGLKFMVYLQKENIIDESGMPKERFSAEFPKEGPSILRIQQVVRGDSAAYFCASSPVANEQFFGPGTRLTVL.